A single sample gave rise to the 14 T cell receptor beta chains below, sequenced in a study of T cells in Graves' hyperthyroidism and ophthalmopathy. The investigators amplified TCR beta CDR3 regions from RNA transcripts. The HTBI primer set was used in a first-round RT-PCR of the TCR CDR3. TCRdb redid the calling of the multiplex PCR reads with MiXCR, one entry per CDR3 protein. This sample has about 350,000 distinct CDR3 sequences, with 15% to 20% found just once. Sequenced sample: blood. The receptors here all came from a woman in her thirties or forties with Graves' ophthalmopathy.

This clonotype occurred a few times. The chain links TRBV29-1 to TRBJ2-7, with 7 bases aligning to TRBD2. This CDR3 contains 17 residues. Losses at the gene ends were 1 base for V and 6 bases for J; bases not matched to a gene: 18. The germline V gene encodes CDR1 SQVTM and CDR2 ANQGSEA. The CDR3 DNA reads TGCAGCGTTGAAGTCGAAGGTCCTAGCGGAGTAAACAGCGAGCAGTACTTC. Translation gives CSVEVEGPSGVNSEQYF.

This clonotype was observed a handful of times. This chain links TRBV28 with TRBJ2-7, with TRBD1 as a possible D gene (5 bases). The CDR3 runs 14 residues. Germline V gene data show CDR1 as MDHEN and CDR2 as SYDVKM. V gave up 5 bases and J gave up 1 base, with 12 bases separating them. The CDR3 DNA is TGTGCCAGCAGTCACAGGTCCGCATCCTACGAGCAGTACTTC. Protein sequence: CASSHRSASYEQYF.

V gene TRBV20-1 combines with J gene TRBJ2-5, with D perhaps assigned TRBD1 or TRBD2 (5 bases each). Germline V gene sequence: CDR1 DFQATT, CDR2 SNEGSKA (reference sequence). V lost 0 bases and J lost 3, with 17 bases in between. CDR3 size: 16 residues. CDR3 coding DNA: TGCAGTGCTAGAGATTTCGGTAGGGGACGGAAAGAGACCCAGTACTTC. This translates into CSARDFGRGRKETQYF.

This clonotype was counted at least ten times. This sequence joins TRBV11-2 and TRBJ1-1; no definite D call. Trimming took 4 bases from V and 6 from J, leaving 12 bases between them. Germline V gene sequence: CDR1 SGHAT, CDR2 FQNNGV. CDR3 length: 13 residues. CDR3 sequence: CASSSEGSPEAFF. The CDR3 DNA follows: TGTGCCAGCAGCTCCGAGGGATCCCCTGAAGCTTTCTTT.

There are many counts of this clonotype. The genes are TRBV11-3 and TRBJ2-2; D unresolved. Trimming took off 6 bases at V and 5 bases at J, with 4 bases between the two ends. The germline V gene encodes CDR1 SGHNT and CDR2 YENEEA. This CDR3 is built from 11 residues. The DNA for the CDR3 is TGTGCCAGCAGTATGACCGGGGAGCTGTTTTTT. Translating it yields CASSMTGELFF.

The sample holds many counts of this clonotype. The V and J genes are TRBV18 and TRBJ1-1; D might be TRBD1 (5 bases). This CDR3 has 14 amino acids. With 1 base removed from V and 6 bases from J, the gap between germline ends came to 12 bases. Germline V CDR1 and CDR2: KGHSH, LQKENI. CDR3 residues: CASSPRDGSAEAFF. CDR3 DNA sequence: TGTGCCAGCTCACCACGGGACGGGTCGGCTGAAGCTTTCTTT.

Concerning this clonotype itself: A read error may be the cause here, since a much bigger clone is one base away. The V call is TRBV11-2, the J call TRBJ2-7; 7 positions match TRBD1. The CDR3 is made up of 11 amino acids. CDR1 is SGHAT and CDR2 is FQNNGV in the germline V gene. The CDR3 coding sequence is TGTGCTACCAGAGGGGGCCCCGAGCAGTACTTC. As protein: CATRGGPEQYF.

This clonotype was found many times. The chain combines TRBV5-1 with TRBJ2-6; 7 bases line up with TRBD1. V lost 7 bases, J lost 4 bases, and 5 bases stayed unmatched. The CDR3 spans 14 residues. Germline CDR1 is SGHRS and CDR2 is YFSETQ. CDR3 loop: CASYRGHGANVLTF. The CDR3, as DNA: TGCGCCAGCTATAGGGGGCACGGGGCCAACGTCCTGACTTTC.

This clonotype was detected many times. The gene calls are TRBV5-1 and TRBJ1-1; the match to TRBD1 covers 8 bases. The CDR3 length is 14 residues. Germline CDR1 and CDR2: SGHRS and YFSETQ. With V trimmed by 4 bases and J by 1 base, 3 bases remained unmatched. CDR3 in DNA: TGCGCCAGCAGCGCGGACAGGGCGAACACTGAAGCTTTCTTT. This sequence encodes CASSADRANTEAFF.

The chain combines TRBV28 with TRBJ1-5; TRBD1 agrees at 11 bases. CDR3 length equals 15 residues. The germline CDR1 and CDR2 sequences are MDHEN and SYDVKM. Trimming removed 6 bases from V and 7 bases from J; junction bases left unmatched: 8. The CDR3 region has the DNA TGTGCCAGCAGCCCGGACAGGGGGCTAGGGCAGCCCCAGCATTTT. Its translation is CASSPDRGLGQPQHF.

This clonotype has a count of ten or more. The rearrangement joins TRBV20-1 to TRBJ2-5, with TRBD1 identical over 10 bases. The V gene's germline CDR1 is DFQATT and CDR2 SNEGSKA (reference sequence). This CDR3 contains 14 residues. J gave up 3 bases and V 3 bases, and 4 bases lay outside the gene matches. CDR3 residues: CSASAGTGEETQYF. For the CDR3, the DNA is TGCAGTGCTAGCGCCGGGACAGGGGAAGAGACCCAGTACTTC.

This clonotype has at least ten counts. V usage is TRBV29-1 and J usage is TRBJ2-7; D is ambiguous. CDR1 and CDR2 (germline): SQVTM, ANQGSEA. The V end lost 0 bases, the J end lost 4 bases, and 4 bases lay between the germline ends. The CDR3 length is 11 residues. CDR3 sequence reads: CSVEDQYEQYF. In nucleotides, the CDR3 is TGCAGCGTTGAAGATCAATACGAGCAGTACTTC.

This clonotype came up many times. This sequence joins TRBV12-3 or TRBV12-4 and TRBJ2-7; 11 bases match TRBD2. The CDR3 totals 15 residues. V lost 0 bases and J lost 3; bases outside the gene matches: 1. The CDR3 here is CASSLATSGDYEQYF. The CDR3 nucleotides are TGTGCCAGCAGTTTAGCGACTAGCGGGGACTACGAGCAGTACTTC.

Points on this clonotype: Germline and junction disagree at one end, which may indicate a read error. Here the CDR3 reads CGSSQDYGENQPQHF. The DNA for the CDR3 is TGCGGCAGCAGCCAAGATTATGGGGAAAATCAGCCCCAGCATTTT. V usage is TRBV4-3 and J usage is TRBJ1-5; no clear D. The CDR3 has 15 amino acids. Per the germline V gene, CDR1 is LGHNA and CDR2 is YSLEER.